A single sample gave rise to the 23 T cell receptor beta chains below, sequenced in a study of glioma-infiltrating T cells. Using RNA template, CDR3s of TCR alpha and beta were amplified with iRepertoire arm-PCR. MiXCR was run by TCRdb on the multiplex PCR reads, yielding one entry per CDR3 protein. The sample includes roughly 350,000 distinct CDR3 sequences, about two fifths of them seen just once. Sequencing was performed on glioma tissue, nonneoplastic brain tissue, or PBMCs (not recorded which). These receptors came from a human donor with low-grade glioma or glioblastoma, undergoing nonglioma brain surgery, or in good health (not recorded which).

Points on this clonotype: A junction boundary mismatches the germline segment, possibly from a read error. The genes are TRBV28 and TRBJ2-5, with no clear D. The J call may be mistaken, given a closer DNA end match to TRBJ2-1. The CDR3 covers 16 residues. Germline V CDR1 and CDR2: MDHEN, SYDVKM. The CDR3 spells CAGSLYVVSSYNEQFF. CDR3 bases: TGTGCCGGCAGTTTATACGTAGTAAGTTCCTACAATGAGCAGTTCTTC.

In the case of this clonotype: This may stem from a read error, because a much larger clone lies one nucleotide away. The chain couples TRBV12-3 or TRBV12-4 to TRBJ1-2; the D is unclear. The germline V and J ends were trimmed by 5 bases and 5 bases, with 12 bases remaining between them. This CDR3 is built from 13 residues. In nucleotides, the CDR3 is TGTGCCAGCAGTCAACAATTTAAGTATGGCTACACCTTC. Amino acids: CASSQQFKYGYTF.

This clonotype was seen only a few times. The rearrangement uses TRBV7-9 and TRBJ2-7, with D unresolved. CDR1 is SEHNR and CDR2 is FQNEAQ in the germline V gene (reference sequence). CDR3 length: 14 residues. V shed 3 bases and J shed 2 bases, with 11 bases lying between them. CDR3 residues: CASSLGPLTYEQYF. The CDR3 DNA sequence: TGTGCCAGCAGCTTGGGTCCCTTAACCTACGAGCAGTACTTC.

The rearrangement links TRBV6-5 to TRBJ2-3, with 11 bases lining up with TRBD2. In germline, CDR1 is MNHEY, CDR2 SVGAGI. V shed 5 bases and J 0 bases; nucleotides not matched to a gene: 7. CDR3 length equals 17 residues. CDR3 loop: CASSTLAGGLSTDTQYF. For the CDR3, the DNA is TGTGCCAGCAGTACCCTAGCGGGAGGCCTTAGCACAGATACGCAGTATTTT.

As regards this clonotype: A read error may account for a junction end that differs from germline. The chain has TRBV2 and TRBJ2-2; D may be TRBD2 (6 bases). The CDR3 sequence is 17 residues long. Per the germline V gene, CDR1 is SNHLY and CDR2 is FYNNEI. CDR3: CASSAFIPDRNTGGLFF. CDR3 in DNA: TGTGCCAGCAGTGCCTTTATACCTGACAGAAACACCGGGGGGCTGTTTTTT.

This clonotype was seen ten or more times. The chain employs TRBV6-5 and TRBJ2-7, with TRBD2 matching over 9 bases. The junction had 7 bases not matched to a gene; V was cut back by 1 base and J by 6 bases. The CDR3 totals 15 residues. CDR1 MNHEY and CDR2 SVGAGI come from the germline V gene. CDR3 sequence: CASSYFGTSFSEQYF. CDR3 nucleotides: TGTGCCAGCAGTTACTTCGGGACTAGCTTCTCCGAGCAGTACTTC.

With regard to this clonotype: This may come from a read error, since a much larger clone is one base off. The chain recombines TRBV20-1 with TRBJ1-5; a possible D gene is TRBD1 (5 bases). This CDR3 spans 14 amino acids. Germline V gives CDR1 DFQATT, CDR2 SNEGSKA (reference sequence). This chain's CDR3 is CSAREGWGNQPHHF. The CDR3 DNA reads as TGCAGTGCTAGAGAGGGGTGGGGGAATCAGCCCCATCATTTT.

J is TRBJ2-1 and V is TRBV5-8; D not certain. The CDR3 contains 14 residues. Germline CDR1 SGHTS, CDR2 YDEGEE. V lost 0 bases to trimming and J lost 9 bases, with 13 bases between them. CDR3 residues: CASSLGTIYSEQFF. In DNA form, the CDR3 reads TGTGCCAGCAGCTTGGGTACCATATATAGTGAGCAGTTCTTC.

A remark on this clonotype: Germline is not matched at one junction end, which may reflect a read error. The J gene is TRBJ2-7, the V gene TRBV6-6; TRBD2 aligns across 8 bases. The germline V gene encodes CDR1 MNHNY and CDR2 SVGAGI (reference sequence). The CDR3 has 14 amino acids. In nucleotides, the CDR3 is TGTGCCAGCAGGCCGGGACTAGGATCGGACGAGCAGTGCTTC. The encoded protein is CASRPGLGSDEQCF.

The chain carries TRBV20-1 and TRBJ1-2; D call uncertain. CDR3 size: 13 residues. V lost 0 bases, J lost 1 base, and 6 bases lay in between. CDR1 is DFQATT and CDR2 is SNEGSKA in the germline V gene (reference sequence). The CDR3 nucleotides read TGCAGTGCTAGAGACGCCCTTAACTATGGCTACACCTTC. It encodes CSARDALNYGYTF.

The rearrangement links TRBV7-9 to TRBJ1-2, with no clear D. In germline, CDR1 is SEHNR, CDR2 FQNEAQ (reference sequence). The germline V and J ends were trimmed by 5 bases and 5 bases, with 9 bases remaining between them. The CDR3 runs 12 residues. The CDR3 spells CASSRSEYGYTF. As DNA, the CDR3 is TGTGCCAGCAGCCGATCAGAGTATGGCTACACCTTC.

This chain joins TRBV20-1 and TRBJ2-5, with a weak D call TRBD2 (6 bases). The closer fit of TRBJ2-7 to the DNA end suggests the J call may be wrong. This CDR3 has 15 residues. The germline CDR1 and CDR2 sequences are DFQATT and SNEGSKA (reference sequence). The CDR3 sequence: CSARGVDGRFNEQYF. The CDR3, as DNA: TGCAGTGCTAGAGGGGTCGACGGGAGATTTAACGAGCAGTACTTC.

The chain carries TRBV27 and TRBJ1-1; D is perhaps TRBD1 (6 bases). Germline V CDR1 and CDR2: MNHEY, SMNVEV (reference sequence). Trimming pared 6 bases from V and 4 bases from J, leaving 21 bases between. The CDR3 is made up of 16 amino acids. The CDR3 loop reads CASSLPGDRVGTEAFF. The CDR3 DNA reads as TGTGCCAGCAGCCTCCCAGGGGACCGCGTGGGCACTGAAGCTTTCTTT.

A note on this clonotype: A much larger clonotype is one base distant, so this may be a read error. CDR3 bases: TGTGCCAGCAGTTACTCCAGCCCTGGGAATACGCGGTATTTT. Translation gives CASSYSSPGNTRYF. The chain has TRBV6-5 and TRBJ2-3; no firm D call. CDR1 is MNHEY, CDR2 SVGAGI, per germline. This CDR3 has 14 residues.

This clonotype was recorded at least ten times. The chain recombines TRBV28 with TRBJ2-7; TRBD2 aligns across 10 bases. The CDR3 length is 14 residues. With 2 bases clipped from V and 10 bases from J, the junction kept 8 bases outside the gene matches. Germline values: CDR1 MDHEN, CDR2 SYDVKM. The CDR3 is CASSLGLAGVIQYF. CDR3 in DNA: TGTGCCAGCAGTTTAGGGCTAGCGGGAGTGATACAGTACTTC.

V usage is TRBV7-2 and J usage is TRBJ1-2; 8 bases align to TRBD1. Germline CDR1 reads SGHTA; CDR2 reads FQGNSA. J gave up 7 bases and V 2 bases, and 6 bases lay outside the gene matches. This CDR3 is 14 amino acids long. The CDR3 spells CASSLPGTGRGYTF. DNA of the CDR3: TGTGCCAGCAGCTTACCTGGGACAGGCCGTGGCTACACCTTC.

The rearrangement uses TRBV2 and TRBJ2-7; D remains unclear. With 3 bases removed from V and 2 bases from J, the gap between germline ends came to 8 bases. This CDR3 region has 13 residues. Germline CDR1 and CDR2: SNHLY and FYNNEI. The CDR3 reads CASSEGRTYEQYF. CDR3 nucleotides: TGTGCCAGCAGTGAGGGCCGAACCTACGAGCAGTACTTC.

The chain joins TRBV6-5 to TRBJ2-3; TRBD2 agrees at 10 bases. Germline CDR1 and CDR2: MNHEY and SVGAGI. The junction had 10 bases not matched to a gene; V was cut back by 6 bases and J by 4 bases. The CDR3 has 16 residues. The CDR3 reads CASRRSGLAAADTQYF. The CDR3 DNA sequence: TGTGCCAGCAGAAGATCAGGACTAGCGGCGGCAGATACGCAGTATTTT.

The rearrangement links TRBV9 to TRBJ1-2; D is ambiguous. Trimming left V 0 bases short and J 2 bases short, with 5 bases between. The CDR3 is made up of 13 amino acids. From germline, CDR1 is SGDLS and CDR2 YYNGEE. CDR3 bases: TGTGCCAGCAGCGTAGCACAGAACTATGGCTACACCTTC. This translates into CASSVAQNYGYTF.

The rearrangement uses TRBV24-1 and TRBJ1-1; D gene unclear. The CDR3 runs 19 residues. Germline values: CDR1 KGHDR, CDR2 SFDVKD. Trimming left V 3 bases short and J 1 base short, with 23 bases between. In nucleotides, the CDR3 is TGTGCCACCAGTGATCGCCTTGAGGGCCCTACCCAGAGGAACACTGAAGCTTTCTTT. It specifies CATSDRLEGPTQRNTEAFF.

Many counts were recorded for this clonotype. V is TRBV20-1 and J is TRBJ1-2; D unresolved. Trimming took off 4 bases at V and 4 bases at J, with 10 bases between the two ends. CDR3 length equals 12 residues. Germline CDR1 is DFQATT and CDR2 is SNEGSKA (reference sequence). CDR3 sequence: CSATRIGYGYTF. CDR3 bases: TGCAGTGCTACGAGGATCGGCTATGGCTACACCTTC.

Of note for this clonotype: One base away lies a much larger clone, so this may be a sequencing read error. This chain connects TRBV6-2 or TRBV6-3 to TRBJ2-3; no definite D call. CDR1 is MNHEY and CDR2 is SVGEGT in the germline V gene. The germline V and J ends were trimmed by 7 bases and 0 bases, with 8 bases remaining between them. The CDR3 is made up of 13 amino acids. The CDR3 sequence is CASNLRSTDTQYF. As DNA, the CDR3 is TGTGCCAGCAATTTAAGGAGCACAGATACGCAGTATTTT.

V gene TRBV7-9 combines with J gene TRBJ1-1, with D possibly matching TRBD1 (6 bases). The CDR3 spans 15 residues. V dropped 5 bases and J dropped 5 bases, with 18 bases sitting between them. In germline, CDR1 is SEHNR, CDR2 FQNEAQ (reference sequence). The CDR3: CASSLVQGSGTEAFF. CDR3 bases: TGTGCCAGCAGCCTAGTCCAGGGGTCTGGGACTGAAGCTTTCTTT.